What follows is one TCR beta chain and its context. Its antigen remains unknown. Here immunoSEQ multiplex PCR was the method, and the copy in TCRdb shows in-frame clones only, minus some. Of some 59,000 clones in the sample, 90% were seen once. The data are from a study of OX40 agonist ivuxolimab in advanced cancers. Study observations and caveats: The expanded peripheral T cells' antigen specificity was not determined.

Germline CDR1 MDHEN, CDR2 SYDVKM. CDR3 size: 13 residues. Trimming shortened V by 2 bases and J by 3 bases, and 8 bases separated the two germline ends. Patients had blood sampled at baseline and again on cycle 4 day 1 and cycle 7 day 1. The rearrangement links TRBV28 to TRBJ2-7; D unresolved. The source material was CD4+ or CD8+ T cells sorted from blood, sampled in a trial of the OX40 agonist ivuxolimab. The receptor's source is an adult with an advanced solid tumor such as melanoma, head and neck, liver or kidney cancer. CDR3 nucleotide sequence: TGTGCCAGCAGTTTAGTACATAGCTACGAGCAGTACTTC. Translated, it gives CASSLVHSYEQYF.